This is a list of T cell receptor beta chains from one sample in a study of blood T cell repertoires in COVID-19. Repertoires were generated with immunoSEQ multiplex PCR, while TCRdb's copy carries only in-frame clones and drops some. The table lists around 69,000 clones, roughly 85% of them singletons. The sequenced sample consisted of peripheral blood. The receptors originated from a man aged 45-65 years with acute or convalescent COVID-19. The CDR3 runs from the conserved cysteine through the conserved F or W. The D gene is left open where the match is weak. Clone sizes are given selectively: once, few, many, or a class where the clone is expanded.

v_gene	j_gene	d_gene	abundance	CDR3aa	CDR3nt
TRBV19	TRBJ2-5	TRBD1	.	CASSLGQIGETQYF	TGTGCCAGTAGTTTGGGACAGATCGGAGAGACCCAGTACTTC
TRBV6-4	TRBJ2-2	.	.	CASRTNRYTGELFF	TGTGCCAGCAGGACAAATAGGTACACCGGGGAGCTGTTTTTT
TRBV3-1/TRBV3-2	TRBJ1-2	TRBD1	once	CASSQERQGGGYTF	TGTGCCAGCAGCCAAGAACGACAGGGCGGGGGCTACACCTTC
TRBV12-3/TRBV12-4	TRBJ1-1	.	.	CASSLGNEAFF	TGTGCCAGCAGCTTGGGCAACGAAGCTTTCTTT
TRBV25-1	TRBJ1-2	.	few	CASSDRLYGYTF	TGTGCCAGCAGTGACAGGCTCTATGGCTACACCTTC
TRBV18	TRBJ1-6	TRBD1	.	CASSPQLAPGGSPLHF	TGTGCCAGCTCACCACAGCTCGCTCCAGGGGGATCACCCCTCCACTTT
TRBV12-2	TRBJ1-6	.	.	CASRLAPDRVNSPLHF	TGTGCAAGTCGCTTAGCGCCGGACAGGGTAAATTCACCCCTCCACTTT
TRBV6-5	TRBJ1-6	.	.	CASRTKGAQNSPLHF	TGTGCCAGCAGAACCAAGGGAGCCCAGAATTCACCCCTCCACTTT
TRBV5-1	TRBJ2-3	TRBD1	.	CASSLSGQGSADTQYF	TGCGCCAGCAGCTTGAGCGGACAGGGGAGCGCAGATACGCAGTATTTT
TRBV18	TRBJ2-3	TRBD2	.	CASSLTSGGMDTQYF	TGTGCCAGCTCACTAACTAGCGGGGGAATGGATACGCAGTATTTT
TRBV6-6	TRBJ1-2	.	.	CASSYELSNYGYTF	TGTGCCAGCAGTTATGAACTTTCTAACTATGGCTACACCTTC
TRBV20-1	TRBJ1-4	TRBD1	.	CSASGQGRDEKLFF	TGCAGTGCTAGTGGACAGGGCAGGGATGAAAAACTGTTTTTT
TRBV7-3	TRBJ2-1	.	.	CASSLGLEAEQFF	TGTGCCAGCAGCCTGGGCCTGGAGGCCGAGCAGTTCTTC
TRBV24-1	TRBJ2-1	TRBD2	once	CATSDPTGGGAPYNEQFF	TGTGCCACCAGTGATCCCACTGGCGGGGGGGCCCCCTACAATGAGCAGTTCTTC
TRBV28	TRBJ2-7	TRBD2	.	CASSVNAGAYEQYF	TGTGCCAGCAGTGTCAACGCGGGGGCCTACGAGCAGTACTTC
TRBV29-1	TRBJ2-3	TRBD2	.	CSVVKRGGTDTQYF	TGCAGCGTCGTTAAGCGGGGGGGCACAGATACGCAGTATTTT
TRBV6-5	TRBJ1-2	.	once	CASSLTVTEGYTF	TGTGCCAGCAGTTTGACAGTAACGGAAGGCTACACCTTC
TRBV7-9	TRBJ2-3	TRBD1	.	CASSHADRGRVTDTQYF	TGTGCCAGCAGCCATGCCGACAGGGGGCGGGTCACAGATACGCAGTATTTT
TRBV21-1	TRBJ1-2	.	.	CASSSQDRDPLGGYTF	TGTGCCAGCAGCTCCCAGGACAGGGATCCTTTGGGGGGCTACACCTTC
TRBV20-1	TRBJ1-6	TRBD1	.	CSASGTANSPLHF	TGCAGTGCTAGTGGGACAGCGAATTCACCCCTCCACTTT
TRBV30	TRBJ1-1	.	.	CARGEGSGTEAFF	TGTGCCAGAGGGGAGGGGAGCGGCACTGAAGCTTTCTTT
TRBV30	TRBJ2-7	.	few	CAWSTGSYEQYF	TGTGCCTGGAGTACGGGGAGCTACGAGCAGTACTTC
TRBV7-3	TRBJ2-2	TRBD2	.	CASSLTSASGGTNTGELFF	TGTGCCAGCAGCTTAACGTCGGCTAGCGGGGGGACGAACACCGGGGAGCTGTTTTTT
TRBV27	TRBJ1-4	TRBD1	.	CASRSGTGGVRNEKLFF	TGTGCCAGCAGAAGCGGGACAGGGGGCGTTAGAAATGAAAAACTGTTTTTT
TRBV5-6	TRBJ2-1	.	.	CASSLYRSYNEQFF	TGTGCCAGCAGCTTGTATCGCTCCTACAATGAGCAGTTCTTC
TRBV20-1	TRBJ1-4	.	.	CSASQGANEKLFF	TGCAGTGCTAGTCAGGGTGCTAATGAAAAACTGTTTTTT
TRBV11-2	TRBJ2-5	TRBD1	.	CASSFNRGPETQYF	TGTGCCAGCAGTTTCAACAGGGGGCCGGAGACCCAGTACTTC
TRBV7-3	TRBJ2-2	TRBD2	.	CASSGLAGGELFF	TGTGCCAGCAGCGGACTAGCTGGCGGGGAGCTGTTTTTT
TRBV5-4	TRBJ1-1	TRBD1	.	CASSSRTGGENTEAFF	TGTGCCAGCAGCAGCCGGACAGGGGGCGAGAACACTGAAGCTTTCTTT
TRBV5-4	TRBJ1-6	TRBD1	.	CASRRGTDNNSPLHF	TGTGCCAGCAGAAGGGGGACAGACAATAATTCACCCCTCCACTTT
TRBV7-6	TRBJ2-5	.	.	CASSLDPQGLETQYF	TGTGCCAGCAGCTTAGATCCCCAGGGGCTTGAGACCCAGTACTTC
TRBV2	TRBJ1-2	.	.	CASSGRGYGYTF	TGTGCCAGCAGTGGTCGGGGATATGGCTACACCTTC
TRBV12-3/TRBV12-4	TRBJ2-7	.	.	CASSWTQNYEQYF	TGTGCCAGCAGTTGGACACAAAACTACGAGCAGTACTTC